These 32 T cell receptor beta chains came from one sample sequenced in a study of T cells in narcolepsy. Sequencing was performed with immunoSEQ multiplex PCR; in TCRdb, only in-frame clones are kept and a portion is missing. Among 20,000 to 30,000 clones listed, 85% were seen once. The specimen was CD45RA- memory CD4+ T cells from PBMCs. The receptors derive from a human donor with narcolepsy.

The chain links TRBV12-5 to TRBJ1-1; TRBD1 might be the D (6 bases). This CDR3 has 16 residues. V was shortened by 0 bases and J by 1 base, with 12 bases between the two germline ends. Germline CDR1 LGHNT, CDR2 FRNRAP. CDR3 sequence: CASGLVQGNRNTEAFF. The CDR3 DNA is TGTGCTAGTGGTTTGGTACAGGGCAACAGGAACACTGAAGCTTTCTTT.

The gene calls are TRBV19 and TRBJ2-1; D is perhaps TRBD2 (6 bases). The CDR3 is 16 residues long. V dropped 0 bases and J dropped 9 bases, with 18 bases sitting between them. From germline, CDR1 is LNHDA and CDR2 SQIVND (reference sequence). CDR3 sequence (DNA): TGTGCCAGTAGTATAGATAGAGGAGGGCCATACGGTGAGCAGTTCTTC. Protein: CASSIDRGGPYGEQFF.

V and J are TRBV5-1 and TRBJ2-5, with 8 nucleotides matching TRBD2. The J segment lost 4 bases and the V segment lost 0 bases, leaving 2 bases of the junction unmatched. Germline V gene sequence: CDR1 SGHRS, CDR2 YFSETQ. CDR3 length: 14 residues. CDR3 loop: CASSLGSGRETQYF. The CDR3 DNA is TGCGCCAGCAGCTTGGGGAGCGGGAGAGAGACCCAGTACTTC. Based on the CDR3 plus reference TRBV5-1 and TRBJ2-5, the full variable domain is KAGVTQTPRYLIKTRGQQVTLSCSPISGHRSVSWYQQTPGQGLQFLFEYFSETQRNKGNFPGRFSGRQFSNSRSEMNVSTLELGDSALYLCASSLGSGRETQYFGPGTRLLVL.

The chain uses TRBV6-5 and TRBJ1-2, with 9 positions matching TRBD1. In germline, CDR1 is MNHEY, CDR2 SVGAGI. The trim removed 4 bases at V and 8 bases at J, leaving 8 bases unmatched. The CDR3 contains 14 residues. The CDR3 DNA is TGTGCCAGCAGTTTCCAGACAGGGGGAGGAGGCTACACCTTC. Protein: CASSFQTGGGGYTF.

The V and J genes are TRBV19 and TRBJ2-3, with 8 positions matching TRBD1. The germline CDR1 and CDR2 sequences are LNHDA and SQIVND (reference sequence). Germline trimming cut 6 bases from V and 1 base from J; bases unmatched to any gene: 3. The CDR3 totals 14 residues. The CDR3 sequence: CASSPTGGTDTQYF. The CDR3 nucleotides read TGTGCCAGTAGCCCGACAGGGGGCACAGATACGCAGTATTTT.

The rearrangement joins TRBV6-6 to TRBJ2-7; D possibly corresponds to TRBD1 (5 bases). CDR1 and CDR2 from the germline V gene are MNHNY and SVGAGI (reference sequence). Trimming took 5 bases from V and 3 from J, leaving 8 bases between them. The CDR3 loop spans 12 amino acids. In nucleotides, the CDR3 is TGTGCCAGCAGTCTAGACAGCTACGAGCAGTACTTC. This codes for CASSLDSYEQYF.

The gene calls are TRBV5-4 and TRBJ2-5; the D gene is possibly TRBD1 (6 bases). Trimming pared 4 bases from V and 5 bases from J, leaving 12 bases between. Germline V gene data show CDR1 as SGHNT and CDR2 as YYREEE (reference sequence). The CDR3 sequence is 13 residues long. The CDR3 protein is CASSHPRGETQYF. CDR3 bases: TGTGCCAGCAGCCACCCTAGGGGGGAGACCCAGTACTTC.

This chain uses TRBV6-1 with TRBJ1-4; 7 nucleotides agree with TRBD1. V dropped 4 bases and J dropped 16; count of bases not matched to a gene: 9. The germline gives CDR1 MNHNS, CDR2 SASEGT. This CDR3 has 12 amino acids. The CDR3 bases are TGTGCCAGCAGTGTTGGGGACAGAGCGGCGTTTTTT. Translation gives CASSVGDRAAFF.

Written as DNA, the CDR3 is TGTGCCAGCAGCGATACTAGCGGGAGTTACAATGAGCAGTTCTTC. This gives the protein CASSDTSGSYNEQFF. The gene calls are TRBV9 and TRBJ2-1, with TRBD2 matching over 11 bases. The CDR3 runs to 15 residues. Unmatched junction bases numbered 3, after V lost 3 bases and J lost 4 bases. Germline values: CDR1 SGDLS, CDR2 YYNGEE.

This sequence joins TRBV7-6 and TRBJ2-3; D possibly corresponds to TRBD2 (5 bases). V was pared by 5 bases and J by 2 bases, with 11 bases between. The CDR3 is made up of 14 amino acids. Germline CDR1 and CDR2: SGHVS and FNYEAQ. The CDR3 reads CASSTRDYTDTQYF. CDR3 coding DNA: TGTGCCAGCAGCACCCGGGATTACACAGATACGCAGTATTTT.

The chain carries TRBV13 and TRBJ1-1; no definite D call. CDR1 PRHDT and CDR2 FYEKMQ come from the germline V gene (reference sequence). CDR3 length: 14 amino acids. V lost 3 bases and J 4 bases, leaving 12 bases between the germline ends. In nucleotides, the CDR3 is TGTGCCAGCAGCTTGGGGAGCCTGGCCACTGAAGCTTTCTTT. Its protein product is CASSLGSLATEAFF.

V is TRBV4-1 and J is TRBJ2-2, with TRBD2 matching over 11 bases. Germline-derived CDR1 and CDR2 are MGHRA and YSYEKL. Trimming at V came to 6 bases and at J to 7 bases, leaving 10 bases not matched to a gene. There are 16 residues in the CDR3. Here the CDR3 reads CASRAIAGGPDGELFF. For the CDR3, the DNA is TGCGCCAGCAGGGCGATAGCGGGAGGGCCGGACGGGGAGCTGTTTTTT.

The J gene is TRBJ2-7, the V gene TRBV4-2; D may be TRBD1 (8 bases). CDR3 length: 16 amino acids. The germline V gene encodes CDR1 LGHNA and CDR2 YNFKEQ. V was pared by 0 bases and J by 3 bases, with 15 bases between. CDR3 coding DNA: TGTGCCAGCAGCCAAGAAGGAGCGGGGACAGGCTACGAGCAGTACTTC. Translating gives CASSQEGAGTGYEQYF.

The chain couples TRBV7-9 to TRBJ2-2; no firm D call. Trimming left V 4 bases short and J 4 bases short, with 13 bases between. The CDR3 covers 15 residues. Germline values: CDR1 SEHNR, CDR2 FQNEAQ (reference sequence). This chain's CDR3 is CASSSRPVVTGELFF. The CDR3 nucleotides read TGTGCCAGCAGCTCCCGCCCGGTCGTCACCGGGGAGCTGTTTTTT.

The chain employs TRBV29-1 and TRBJ2-5; 10 bases fit TRBD2. The V segment lost 4 bases and the J segment 11 bases; nucleotides outside the gene matches: 10. Germline values: CDR1 SQVTM, CDR2 ANQGSEA. The CDR3 length is 13 residues. The CDR3 DNA reads TGCAGCGTTGCTAGCGGGAGAGGTTATGAGCAGTACTTC. Amino acid sequence: CSVASGRGYEQYF.

This clone was detected a few times. J is TRBJ2-1 and V is TRBV21-1; the table gives TRBD2 as D, unverified against the DNA. TRBV21-1 is designated a pseudogene. The CDR3 contains 14 residues. CDR3: CASSKAKAYNEQFF. CDR3 DNA: TGTGCCAGCAGCAAAGCTAAAGCGTACAATGAGCAGTTCTTC.

This rearrangement joins TRBV25-1 to TRBJ2-5; 7 nucleotides match TRBD2. Germline lookup yields CDR1 MGHDK and CDR2 SYGVNS. The J segment lost 2 bases and the V segment lost 5 bases, leaving 5 bases of the junction unmatched. This CDR3 is built from 14 residues. The CDR3 coding sequence is TGTGCCAGCAGTAAAGCGGGATGGCAAGAGACCCAGTACTTC. Its translation: CASSKAGWQETQYF.

This clone is classed as medium-sized. V and J are TRBV6-1 and TRBJ1-3; TRBD1 matches at 9 bases. CDR1 is MNHNS, CDR2 SASEGT, per germline. The CDR3 is 14 residues long. V was pared by 9 bases and J by 3 bases, with 6 bases of the junction left unmatched. CDR3 amino acids: CASTQGAGGNTIYF. The CDR3 DNA is TGTGCCAGTACACAGGGGGCTGGTGGAAACACCATATATTTT.

The chain has TRBV2 and TRBJ1-6; 11 nucleotides align to TRBD1. The CDR3 spans 14 residues. The junction had 3 bases not matched to a gene; V was cut back by 6 bases and J by 8 bases. CDR1 is SNHLY, CDR2 FYNNEI, per germline. As DNA, the CDR3 is TGTGCCAGCAGCCGGGACAGGGGGTATTCACCCCTCCACTTT. Translation gives CASSRDRGYSPLHF.

This sequence joins TRBV19 and TRBJ1-3; D unresolved. This CDR3 comprises 15 residues. Germline V gene sequence: CDR1 LNHDA, CDR2 SQIVND (reference sequence). V lost 6 bases and J 0 bases, leaving 12 bases between the germline ends. For the CDR3, the DNA is TGTGCCAGTAGCCTCCCCGGGAACTCTGGAAACACCATATATTTT. Residues: CASSLPGNSGNTIYF.

V usage is TRBV6-5 and J usage is TRBJ1-4, with TRBD1 matching 7 bases. Germline lookup yields CDR1 MNHEY and CDR2 SVGAGI. Losses at the gene ends were 5 bases for V and 7 bases for J; bases not matched to a gene: 7. This CDR3 is 14 amino acids long. CDR3 protein: CASSEGTASEKLFF. In DNA form, the CDR3 reads TGTGCCAGCAGTGAAGGGACAGCTTCTGAAAAACTGTTTTTT.

The chain links TRBV5-5 to TRBJ2-6; D might be TRBD1 (6 bases). Germline V gene lookup returns CDR1 SGHKS and CDR2 YYEKEE (reference sequence). This CDR3 comprises 15 residues. Trimming took off 0 bases at V and 2 bases at J, with 6 bases between the two ends. This CDR3 reads CASSLEGAGANVLTF. DNA for the CDR3: TGTGCCAGCAGCTTGGAGGGGGCTGGGGCCAACGTCCTGACTTTC.

The sample holds one count of this clone. The J gene is TRBJ1-1, the V gene TRBV2; maybe TRBD1 (6 bases). CDR1 is SNHLY, CDR2 FYNNEI, per germline. The CDR3 runs to 14 residues. Between the trimmed V and J ends, which lost 6 bases and 4 bases, there was a span of 15 bases. The CDR3 nucleotides are TGTGCCAGCAGGGTGGGGGGGCAGGGCACTGAAGCTTTCTTT. Residues: CASRVGGQGTEAFF. Full variable domain (missing parts from reference TRBV2 and TRBJ1-1): EPEVTQTPSHQVTQMGQEVILRCVPISNHLYFYWYRQILGQKVEFLVSFYNNEISEKSEIFDDQFSVERPDGSNFTLKIRSTKLEDSAMYFCASRVGGQGTEAFFGQGTRLTVV.

The chain couples TRBV2 to TRBJ2-3; D might be TRBD2 (6 bases). Trimming cost V 2 bases and J 10 bases, with 10 bases left between them. In germline, CDR1 is SNHLY, CDR2 FYNNEI. This CDR3 comprises 12 residues. CDR3 residues: CASSEKGGAQYF. For the CDR3, the DNA is TGTGCCAGCAGTGAAAAGGGAGGAGCGCAGTATTTT.

This rearrangement joins TRBV28 to TRBJ2-1; the match to TRBD1 covers 9 bases. The germline V gene has CDR1 MDHEN and CDR2 SYDVKM. This CDR3 is built from 17 residues. V was pared by 2 bases and J by 2 bases, with 7 bases of the junction left unmatched. This CDR3 is CASSLGSGTGTYNEQFF. In DNA, the CDR3 is TGTGCCAGCAGTTTAGGGAGTGGGACAGGGACCTACAATGAGCAGTTCTTC. Drawing the rest from reference TRBV28 and TRBJ2-1, the complete variable domain is DVKVTQSSRYLVKRTGEKVFLECVQDMDHENMFWYRQDPGLGLRLIYFSYDVKMKEKGDIPEGYSVSREKKERFSLILESASTNQTSMYLCASSLGSGTGTYNEQFFGPGTRLTVL.

The genes are TRBV11-2 and TRBJ2-1; no definite D call. The CDR3 extends over 16 amino acids. Germline V CDR1 and CDR2: SGHAT, FQNNGV. Trimming pared 5 bases from V and 0 bases from J, leaving 14 bases between. CDR3 sequence: CASSQFGSSSYNEQFF. The DNA of the CDR3 is TGTGCCAGCAGCCAATTCGGTTCGAGCTCCTACAATGAGCAGTTCTTC.

The chain uses TRBV28 and TRBJ2-5; D uncertain. The J call is doubtful: the DNA matches TRBJ2-7 better. The CDR3 is 15 residues long. CDR1 and CDR2 (germline): MDHEN, SYDVKM. The CDR3 sequence: CASSLLNPNYYEQYF. As DNA, the CDR3 is TGTGCCAGCAGCCTCCTAAACCCGAACTACTACGAGCAGTACTTC.

The V gene is TRBV6-5, the J gene TRBJ2-5; TRBD2 matches at 8 bases. After removal of 5 bases from V and 11 bases from J, the junction contained 10 bases not matched to a gene. The length of the CDR3 is 13 residues. CDR1 MNHEY and CDR2 SVGAGI come from the germline V gene. The CDR3, as DNA: TGTGCCAGCAGTAGCGGGAGAGCCTCGGAGCAGTACTTC. Translation gives CASSSGRASEQYF.

The chain uses TRBV6-1 and TRBJ2-7; TRBD2 aligns across 9 bases. Per germline, CDR1 MNHNS and CDR2 SASEGT. The CDR3 has 14 amino acids. The CDR3 DNA reads TGTGTGAGCGGAGGGGCGGGAGGGTGGAACGAGCAGTACTTC. The encoded protein is CVSGGAGGWNEQYF.

The V call is TRBV30, the J call TRBJ2-5; D uncertain. The J call may be in error: the DNA end matches TRBJ2-7 better. Germline CDR1 GTSNPN, CDR2 SVGIG (reference sequence). The CDR3 sequence is 12 residues long. CDR3 loop: CAWRGRFYEQYF. Here the CDR3 DNA reads TGTGCCTGGAGGGGCAGGTTCTACGAGCAGTACTTC.

The chain links TRBV2 to TRBJ1-1; the D is unclear. This CDR3 region has 12 residues. V lost 7 bases and J 12 bases, leaving 18 bases between the germline ends. The V gene's germline CDR1 is SNHLY and CDR2 FYNNEI. This chain's CDR3 is CASTPSSPLPFF. The CDR3 bases are TGTGCCAGCACCCCTAGCAGTCCCCTCCCTTTCTTT. Supplemented by reference TRBV2 and TRBJ1-1, the full variable domain reads EPEVTQTPSHQVTQMGQEVILRCVPISNHLYFYWYRQILGQKVEFLVSFYNNEISEKSEIFDDQFSVERPDGSNFTLKIRSTKLEDSAMYFCASTPSSPLPFFGQGTRLTVV.

CDR3 region: CASSPGGSYYGYTF. The CDR3 bases are TGTGCCAGCAGCCCAGGGGGTTCCTACTATGGCTACACCTTC. The chain joins TRBV28 to TRBJ1-2; TRBD1 agrees at 7 bases. The CDR3 is 14 residues long. V shed 6 bases, J shed 3 bases, and the junction held 7 bases outside the gene matches. Germline V lookup: CDR1 MDHEN, CDR2 SYDVKM.